This TCR beta chain was profiled in a study of neurological immune-mediated disorders. MiXCR, run by TCRdb on the 5' RACE reads, gives a single entry per CDR3 protein. The data contain about 19,000 distinct CDR3 sequences, approximately 2.5% of them singletons. This clonotype has a count of ten or more. Trimming left V 0 bases short and J 5 bases short, with 4 bases between. CDR3 size: 12 residues. Germline V lookup: CDR1 SGHDT, CDR2 YYEEEE. The chain links TRBV5-6 to TRBJ2-3, with D hard to call. This TCR came from a woman between 18 and 29 years old with multiple sclerosis. The sample taken for sequencing was PBMCs. The CDR3: CASSLGGDTQYF. DNA for the CDR3: TGTGCCAGCAGCTTGGGGGGAGATACGCAGTATTTT.